This T cell receptor (beta chain) was sequenced in a study of blood T cell repertoires in COVID-19. Study information: COVID-19 samples, acute and convalescent, were from the United States, Italy and Spain. T cells, B-cell-depleted T cells, or PBMCs supplied cDNA or gDNA.

Study processing details: Amplification of reference gene primers provided the estimated nucleated cell counts. Only in-frame clones appear in the TCRdb table, and some are missing; sequencing was by immunoSEQ multiplex PCR. That table is the source of V, J and clone size, and D and trimming were worked out from the DNA. The data show more than 50,000 clones, 80% seen once. In this sample, this clone turned up a few times. This CDR3 spans 14 amino acids. The germline V gene has CDR1 MNHNS and CDR2 SASEGT. V was clipped by 0 bases and J by 8 bases, with 14 bases between them. Material: peripheral blood. The V call is TRBV6-1, the J call TRBJ2-7; maybe TRBD2 (5 bases). The origin of this receptor is a human donor in a cohort sampled during active COVID-19. CDR3 region: CASSEAGGSGKQYF. The CDR3 DNA reads TGTGCCAGCAGTGAAGCAGGCGGGTCTGGAAAGCAGTACTTC.